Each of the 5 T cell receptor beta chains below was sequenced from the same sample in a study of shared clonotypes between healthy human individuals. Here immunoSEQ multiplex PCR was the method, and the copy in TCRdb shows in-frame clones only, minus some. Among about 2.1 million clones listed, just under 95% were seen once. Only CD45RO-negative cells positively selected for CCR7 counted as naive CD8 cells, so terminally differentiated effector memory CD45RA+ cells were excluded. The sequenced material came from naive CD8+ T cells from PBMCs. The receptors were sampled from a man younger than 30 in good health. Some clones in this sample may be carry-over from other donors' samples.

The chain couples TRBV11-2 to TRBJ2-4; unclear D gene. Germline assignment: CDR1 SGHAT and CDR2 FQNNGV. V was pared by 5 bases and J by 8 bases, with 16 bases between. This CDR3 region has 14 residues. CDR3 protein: CASSAPGVGYIQYF. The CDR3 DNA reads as TGTGCCAGCAGCGCACCGGGCGTGGGGTACATTCAGTACTTC.

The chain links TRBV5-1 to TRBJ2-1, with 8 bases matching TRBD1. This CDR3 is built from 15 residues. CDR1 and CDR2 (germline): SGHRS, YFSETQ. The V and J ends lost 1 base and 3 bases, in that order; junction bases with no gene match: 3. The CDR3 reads CASSLLQGDYNEQFF. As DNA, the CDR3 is TGCGCCAGCAGCTTGTTACAGGGGGACTACAATGAGCAGTTCTTC.

The CDR3 reads CASSPEGADEQYF. Written as DNA, the CDR3 is TGTGCCAGCAGCCCCGAGGGGGCCGACGAGCAGTACTTC. The chain combines TRBV5-5 with TRBJ2-7; TRBD1 matches at 7 bases. The V segment lost 4 bases and the J segment 5 bases; nucleotides outside the gene matches: 6. CDR3 length equals 13 residues. Germline values: CDR1 SGHKS, CDR2 YYEKEE (reference sequence).

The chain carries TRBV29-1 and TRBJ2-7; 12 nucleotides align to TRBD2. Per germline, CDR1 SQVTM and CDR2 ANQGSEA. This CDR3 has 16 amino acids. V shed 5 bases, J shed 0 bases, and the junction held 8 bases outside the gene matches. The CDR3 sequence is CSVLGLAGHVSYEQYF. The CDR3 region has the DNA TGCAGCGTTCTCGGACTAGCGGGGCATGTCTCCTACGAGCAGTACTTC.

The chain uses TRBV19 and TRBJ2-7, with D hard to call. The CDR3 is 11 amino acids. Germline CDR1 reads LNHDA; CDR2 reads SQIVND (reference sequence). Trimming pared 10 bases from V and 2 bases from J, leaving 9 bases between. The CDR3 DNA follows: TGTGCCACCCAAGGGCCCTACGAGCAGTACTTC. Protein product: CATQGPYEQYF.